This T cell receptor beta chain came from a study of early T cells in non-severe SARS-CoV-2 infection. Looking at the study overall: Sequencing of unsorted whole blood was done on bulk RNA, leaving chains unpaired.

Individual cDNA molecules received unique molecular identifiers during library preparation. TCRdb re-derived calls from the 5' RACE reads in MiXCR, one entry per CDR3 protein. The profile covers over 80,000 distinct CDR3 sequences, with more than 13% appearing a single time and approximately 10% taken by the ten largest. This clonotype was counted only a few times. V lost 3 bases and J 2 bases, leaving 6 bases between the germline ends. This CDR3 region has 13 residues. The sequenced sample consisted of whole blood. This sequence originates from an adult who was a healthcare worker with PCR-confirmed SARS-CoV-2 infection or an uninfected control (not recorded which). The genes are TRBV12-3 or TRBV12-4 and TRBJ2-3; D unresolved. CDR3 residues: CASSLRVTDTQYF. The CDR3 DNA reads TGTGCCAGCAGTTTGAGAGTCACAGATACGCAGTATTTT.